This TCR beta chain is from a study of OX40 agonist ivuxolimab in advanced cancers. Study-wide background: The patients got ivuxolimab, which is an agonistic anti-OX40 (CD134) antibody. At around 83% male, the cohort had a mean age of about 60 years, ranging from roughly 20 to 90. Having had anti-PD-1, anti-PD-L1 or anti-CTLA-4 therapy before was allowed, and more than 35% had some.

The data were produced by immunoSEQ multiplex PCR, yet TCRdb's version contains in-frame clones alone and is incomplete. The sample lists 12,000 or so clones; about 86% were seen once. The CDR3 length is 14 residues. Germline lookup yields CDR1 MNHEY and CDR2 SMNVEV (reference sequence). V was trimmed by 5 bases and J by 5 bases, leaving 14 bases between them. The sample holds a few counts of this clone. Its specificity is not known. The study, taken as a whole, reports: Low normalized clonal expansion also occurred in some nonresponding patients.

The chain joins TRBV27 to TRBJ2-3; a possible D gene is TRBD1 (5 bases). The sequencing here drew on CD4+ or CD8+ T cells sorted from blood, taken in a trial of the OX40 agonist ivuxolimab. The TCR comes from an adult with an advanced solid tumor such as melanoma, head and neck, liver or kidney cancer. CDR3 sequence reads: CASSPYPRGDTQYF. In DNA form, the CDR3 reads TGTGCCAGCAGTCCCTACCCTAGGGGAGATACGCAGTATTTT.